Listed below are T cell receptor beta chains from one sample, sequenced in a study of blood T cell repertoires in COVID-19. Generated by immunoSEQ multiplex PCR, the TCRdb table keeps only in-frame clones and is missing some. Of some 200,000 clones in the sample, about 85% were seen once. Source material: peripheral blood. These receptors were obtained from a woman in her sixties with acute or convalescent COVID-19. Each CDR3 is given with its conserved first and last residue. The D gene is left open where the match is weak. Clone size is not always given. Where it is, it says once, few, many or a class for expanded clones.

V gene	D gene	J gene	clone size	CDR3 DNA	CDR3 protein
TRBV19	.	TRBJ2-7	.	TGTGCCAGTAGTCTCACCCTTACTTCTTACGAGCAGTACTTC	CASSLTLTSYEQYF
TRBV7-3	.	TRBJ2-1	.	TGTGCCAGCAGTCTGGCAGGGATCTACAATGAGCAGTTCTTC	CASSLAGIYNEQFF
TRBV18	TRBD2	TRBJ2-2	.	TGTGCCAGCTCCCGGACTAGCGAGACGGGCGCCGGGGAGCTGTTTTTT	CASSRTSETGAGELFF
TRBV6-5	TRBD1	TRBJ1-6	.	TGTGCCAGCAGGGCGGGGACAGGGGCCTCACCCCTCCACTTT	CASRAGTGASPLHF
TRBV24-1	.	TRBJ1-2	.	TGTGCCACCAGTGATTACGGTGCCAGCTACACCTTC	CATSDYGASYTF
TRBV24-1	.	TRBJ1-5	.	TGTGCCACCAGTGCGGCAGGGGGCAATCAGCCCCAGCATTTT	CATSAAGGNQPQHF
TRBV12-3/TRBV12-4	TRBD1	TRBJ2-3	.	TGTGCCAGCGTTGGACAGGATTATACGCAGTATTTT	CASVGQDYTQYF
TRBV5-1	TRBD2	TRBJ2-7	.	TGCGCCAGCAGCTTGGACAGCGGGGGCCTCTACGAGCAGTACTTC	CASSLDSGGLYEQYF
TRBV19	.	TRBJ1-2	few	TGTGCCAGTAGTATTAGCGTCTATGGCTACACCTTC	CASSISVYGYTF
TRBV28	.	TRBJ2-3	.	TGTGCCAGCAGCAGCGGGCAGACAGATACGCAGTATTTT	CASSSGQTDTQYF
TRBV5-1	TRBD1	TRBJ1-3	.	TGCGCCAGCTCTCGGACAGGCCTCTCTGGAAACACCATATATTTT	CASSRTGLSGNTIYF
TRBV27	TRBD1	TRBJ1-6	many	TGTGCCAGCAGCACAAACGACAGGGGGTATAATTCACCCCTCCACTTT	CASSTNDRGYNSPLHF
TRBV19	TRBD1	TRBJ1-1	.	TGTGCCAGTAGCAGGACAGGGATGAACACTGAAGCTTTCTTT	CASSRTGMNTEAFF
TRBV18	.	TRBJ1-1	.	TGTGCCAGCTCACCAACGACTGGACGGAGGGATGCTTTCTTT	CASSPTTGRRDAFF
TRBV6-1	.	TRBJ1-4	.	TGTGCCAGCAGTGAAGCGTGGGGGCGCGAAAAACTGTTTTTT	CASSEAWGREKLFF
TRBV4-2	.	TRBJ1-1	.	TGTGCCAGCAGCCAAGACAGGATCCCTATGAACACTGAAGCTTTCTTT	CASSQDRIPMNTEAFF
TRBV28	TRBD1	TRBJ2-1	.	TGTGCCAGCAGCCGTGCCGGGACAGGGGGCGCGATTGAGCAGTTCTTC	CASSRAGTGGAIEQFF
TRBV28	TRBD2	TRBJ2-7	.	TGTGCCAGCAGTTTTGGCGGGAGGGCCGAATACGAGCAGTACTTC	CASSFGGRAEYEQYF
TRBV15	TRBD1	TRBJ1-2	.	TGTGCCACCAGCAGGCCCCTTCGGGGGACAGGGGGCTATGGCTACACCTTC	CATSRPLRGTGGYGYTF
TRBV3-1/TRBV3-2	.	TRBJ1-3	.	TGTGCCAGCAGCCCACGAGGTTTCTCTGGAAACACCATATATTTT	CASSPRGFSGNTIYF
TRBV12-3/TRBV12-4	.	TRBJ2-3	.	TGTGCCAGCAGAATTAACACAGATACGCAGTATTTT	CASRINTDTQYF
TRBV12-1	.	TRBJ1-1	.	TGTGCCAGCAGCACTAGCAGGGGGCTTAGCGAAGCTTTCTTT	CASSTSRGLSEAFF
TRBV19	TRBD2	TRBJ2-7	.	TGTGCCAGTAGTAGTGGACTAGCGGGCCACGAGCAGTACTTC	CASSSGLAGHEQYF
TRBV30	TRBD1	TRBJ1-2	.	TGTGCCTGGAGAAAAAGAGTCCATGGACAGGGGAAGAAAAACTATGGCTACACCTTC	CAWRKRVHGQGKKNYGYTF
TRBV11-2	TRBD1	TRBJ1-2	.	TGTGCCAGCAGCTCCTGGACAGGGTTTAACTATGGCTACACCTTC	CASSSWTGFNYGYTF
TRBV6-5	TRBD1	TRBJ1-5	.	TGTGCCAGCAGATTGACAGGGTTGGGCAATCAGCCCCAGCATTTT	CASRLTGLGNQPQHF
TRBV29-1	TRBD2	TRBJ2-1	.	TGCAGCGTCGGAATGCGGGGGGACAATGAGCAGTTCTTC	CSVGMRGDNEQFF
TRBV3-1/TRBV3-2	TRBD2	TRBJ2-3	.	TGTGCCAGCAGCTCCCGGGCTAGCGGGAGCACAGATACGCAGTATTTT	CASSSRASGSTDTQYF
TRBV9	TRBD1	TRBJ2-1	.	TGTGCCAGCAGCGTCTCGACAGGGGGCGCTTACGATGAGCAGTTCTTC	CASSVSTGGAYDEQFF
TRBV28	.	TRBJ2-7	.	TGTGCCAGCACCTCCTCGGGGGGCAAAACAGGGAACGAGCAGTACTTC	CASTSSGGKTGNEQYF
TRBV5-1	TRBD1	TRBJ1-2	.	TGCGCCAGCAGCTTGGACAGGGGCCGCTATGGCTACACCTTC	CASSLDRGRYGYTF
TRBV28	TRBD1	TRBJ1-6	.	TGTGCCAGCAGTTTCCTACAGGGGATGAGGAATTCACCCCTCCACTTT	CASSFLQGMRNSPLHF
TRBV28	.	TRBJ1-6	.	TGTGCCAGCAGTTCTGACCGAGGCCAAAGGTATTCACCCCTCCACTTT	CASSSDRGQRYSPLHF
TRBV18	.	TRBJ2-4	.	TGTGCCAGCTCACCTCCCAGCGGGACAACCAAAAACATTCAGTACTTC	CASSPPSGTTKNIQYF
TRBV7-3	TRBD2	TRBJ2-3	.	TGTGCCAGCAGCCCGAGGGGCGGGAGGTGGACAGATACGCAGTATTTT	CASSPRGGRWTDTQYF
TRBV6-5	TRBD2	TRBJ2-7	.	TGTGCCAGCAGTACCAATAGCGGGTACCGGGGCGAGCAGTACTTC	CASSTNSGYRGEQYF
TRBV6-5	TRBD2	TRBJ2-3	once	TGTGCCAGCAACCCACTAGCGGGTGGCACAGATACGCAGTATTTT	CASNPLAGGTDTQYF
TRBV6-2/TRBV6-3	.	TRBJ1-2	.	TGTGCCAGCAGTTTCCTTCTAGAGCCGGAAACCTTC	CASSFLLEPETF
TRBV24-1	TRBD1	TRBJ2-3	.	TGTGCCACCAGTGATTTCATCAGGGGGCTTTCAGATACGCAGTATTTT	CATSDFIRGLSDTQYF
TRBV7-9	TRBD1	TRBJ1-4	few	TGTGCCAGCAGCTTAGGACAGGGTGACGAAAAACTGTTTTTT	CASSLGQGDEKLFF
TRBV7-8	.	TRBJ1-2	once	TGTGCCAGCAGCTTAGACAGCAACTATGGCTACACCTTC	CASSLDSNYGYTF
TRBV28	.	TRBJ2-2	.	TGTGCCAGCAAGGTTCTGGGCATGAACACCGGGGAGCTGTTTTTT	CASKVLGMNTGELFF
TRBV15	.	TRBJ2-1	.	TGTGCCACCAGCAGAGATCTAACCAATGAGCAGTTCTTC	CATSRDLTNEQFF
TRBV30	.	TRBJ1-1	.	TGTGCCTGGAGACCCCTCGGGGGTGGCACTGAAGCTTTCTTT	CAWRPLGGGTEAFF
TRBV9	TRBD1	TRBJ1-2	.	TGTGCCAGCAGCGTGGGGACAGGGGACAACTATGGCTACACCTTC	CASSVGTGDNYGYTF
TRBV5-4	.	TRBJ2-2	.	TGTGCCAGCAGCTTAGCCCCCCCAGGGGTGGACACCGGGGAGCTGTTTTTT	CASSLAPPGVDTGELFF
TRBV19	TRBD2	TRBJ2-7	once	TGTGCCAGTAGTATGGTACCGACTAGCGGGAGTTACGAGCAGTACTTC	CASSMVPTSGSYEQYF
TRBV6-5	TRBD1	TRBJ2-1	.	TGTGCCAGCAGTTACCGGGACAGGGTAATCAATGAGCAGTTCTTC	CASSYRDRVINEQFF
TRBV7-3	TRBD1	TRBJ1-3	.	TGTGCCAGCAGTTCCACAGGGGCTGGAAACACCATATATTTT	CASSSTGAGNTIYF
TRBV19	TRBD1	TRBJ2-4	.	TGTGCCACAAAGTCGGGACAGGAGAGAAACATTCAGTACTTC	CATKSGQERNIQYF
TRBV9	TRBD2	TRBJ2-1	.	TGTGCCAGCAGCACTTCCGGGACTAGCTACAATGAGCAGTTCTTC	CASSTSGTSYNEQFF
TRBV6-5	TRBD1	TRBJ1-2	.	TGTGCCAAGAAACCAGGGGGCAGCTATGGCTACACCTTC	CAKKPGGSYGYTF
TRBV5-1	.	TRBJ1-4	.	TGCGCCAGCAGCTGGGGCGGAACAAGCCAAGAAGAAAAACTGTTTTTT	CASSWGGTSQEEKLFF
TRBV5-1	TRBD1	TRBJ1-4	.	TGCGCCAGCAGCTCCAATGGACAGGCCACTGAAAAACTGTTTTTT	CASSSNGQATEKLFF